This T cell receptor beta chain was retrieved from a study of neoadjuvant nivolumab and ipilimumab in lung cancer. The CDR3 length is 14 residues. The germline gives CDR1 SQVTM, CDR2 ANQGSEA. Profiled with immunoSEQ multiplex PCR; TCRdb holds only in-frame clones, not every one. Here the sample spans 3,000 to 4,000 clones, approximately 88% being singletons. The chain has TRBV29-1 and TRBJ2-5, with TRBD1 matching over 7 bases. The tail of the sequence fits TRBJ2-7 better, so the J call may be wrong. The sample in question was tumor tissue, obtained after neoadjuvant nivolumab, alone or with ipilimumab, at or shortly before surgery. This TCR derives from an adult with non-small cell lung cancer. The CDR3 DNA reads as TGCAGCGTGACTGACAGGGTGGGGACCTACGAGCAGTACTTC. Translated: CSVTDRVGTYEQYF.